A selection of T cell receptor beta chains follows, all from one sample in a study of blood T cell repertoires in COVID-19. This table comes from immunoSEQ multiplex PCR, and its TCRdb copy is limited to in-frame clones, with some not included. The profile shows 130,000 or so clones, around 80% of them singletons. Sequenced material: peripheral blood. These receptors came from a human donor in a cohort sampled during active COVID-19. CDR3s include the opening cysteine and the closing phenylalanine or tryptophan. A D gene is named only where the DNA matches it firmly.

v_gene	j_gene	len	d_gene	CDR3aa
TRBV3-1/TRBV3-2	TRBJ2-7	17	NA	CASSYRSLTGRIYEQYF
TRBV5-1	TRBJ2-3	16	NA	CASSLEGTTSTDTQYF
TRBV2	TRBJ1-6	15	TRBD1	CASRSPRGRNSPLHF
TRBV23-1	TRBJ2-5	14	NA	CASRSGEPYRLQYF
TRBV5-1	TRBJ1-1	12	TRBD1	CASSWTGGEAFF
TRBV6-5	TRBJ2-1	15	NA	CASSYSGATYNEQFF
TRBV12-3/TRBV12-4	TRBJ1-1	12	NA	CASSLGDTEAFF
TRBV4-1	TRBJ2-1	19	TRBD2	CASSHLGTSGGERGNEQFF
TRBV7-2	TRBJ2-7	12	NA	CASSLRGGEQYF
TRBV6-5	TRBJ1-6	13	NA	CASSRQDNSPLHF
TRBV5-4	TRBJ1-1	14	TRBD1	CASRLQGAGTEAFF
TRBV14	TRBJ1-2	13	TRBD1	CASSHDRDYGYTF
TRBV7-9	TRBJ2-3	15	TRBD2	CASSSKRGTADTQYF
TRBV29-1	TRBJ2-1	12	NA	CSVGEVYNEQFF
TRBV5-1	TRBJ2-3	17	TRBD2	CASSLVKVGGGADTQYF
TRBV5-1	TRBJ2-7	14	NA	CASSLGGTHYEQYF
TRBV7-2	TRBJ1-6	14	NA	CASSSGAGVSPLHF
TRBV7-9	TRBJ2-7	16	NA	CASSLDNAGSRREQYF
TRBV19	TRBJ2-3	16	TRBD1	CASRKTGGADTDTQYF
TRBV10-2	TRBJ2-7	12	NA	CASSRNSYEQYF
TRBV27	TRBJ2-1	13	NA	CASSPTTGLGQFF
TRBV2	TRBJ2-3	15	TRBD2	CASSEQRGGPDTQYF
TRBV6-1	TRBJ2-1	15	TRBD2	CASSDQLAGGVEQFF
TRBV6-4	TRBJ2-1	14	TRBD2	CASSISGGADEQFF
TRBV18	TRBJ1-1	13	NA	CASSPPRDTEAFF
TRBV7-9	TRBJ1-3	14	TRBD1	CASSRTGSGNTIYF
TRBV6-5	TRBJ1-6	16	NA	CASSYSPAGRGSPLHF
TRBV11-2	TRBJ1-1	15	NA	CASSLLGTRNTEAFF